This record covers a single TCR beta chain. Its antigen is not known. The V and J ends lost 4 bases and 1 base respectively, with 8 bases between them. Germline V gene data show CDR1 as MNHEY and CDR2 as SVGAGI. The CDR3 covers 14 residues. The data were taken from a study of T cells after yellow fever vaccination. Overall study context: The authors prepared low-cell-number fractions using SMART-Seq v4 Ultra Low Input. Study findings and constraints: Reappearance after the booster was seen for most primary-vaccination clones, at roughly 96% CD4 and around 88% CD8. CD4 and CD8 compartments shared a small share of clonotypes, likely from convergent recombination. There was a possibility that FACS-sorted repertoires contained abundant clonotypes contaminating from the bulk population.

TCRdb redid the calling of the 5' RACE reads with MiXCR, one entry per CDR3 protein. The data hold approximately 160,000 distinct CDR3 sequences, with around 9.3% observed a single time. The sequence came from a man younger than 35 who received the YFV17D yellow fever vaccine. The sample in question was CD8+ T cells sorted from PBMCs, obtained 45 days after the yellow fever booster vaccination. The J gene is TRBJ1-5, the V gene TRBV6-5, with D possibly being TRBD1 (6 bases). In DNA form, the CDR3 reads TGTGCCAGCAGTTTCCAGGGGAGCAATCAGCCCCAGCATTTT. Amino acids: CASSFQGSNQPQHF.